This TCR beta chain was found in a study of vaccination and CD4 T cells after COVID-19. Turning to this clonotype: No antigen is known for it.

Once obtained from cultured CD4+ T cells, the DNA was sequenced using the Oncomine TCR Beta short-read assay. Each CDR3 protein is one row after TCRdb ran MiXCR on the PCR reads. Of about 17,000 distinct CDR3 sequences listed, 52% are singletons. The time point: late sampling 161 to 241 days after vaccination in a few convalescent patients. Treatment: approximately 11-day PBMC culture with coronavirus spike peptide pools or control peptides (ViraFEST assay). Dates of positive PCR ran from March to December 2020, before US Alpha, Beta and Delta variants. V lost 1 base to trimming and J lost 4 bases, with 12 bases between them. The CDR3 is made up of 15 amino acids. Germline CDR1 and CDR2: SEHNR and FQNEAQ (reference sequence).

Sequencing used CD4+ T cells from blood, cultured in vitro, obtained about 7 months after SARS-CoV-2 vaccination. The sequence came from a human donor who had recovered from COVID-19. The chain carries TRBV7-9 and TRBJ2-3; possibly TRBD2 for D (5 bases). CDR3 amino acids: CASSLVGISADTQYF. In nucleotides, the CDR3 is TGTGCCAGCAGCTTAGTCGGGATAAGCGCAGATACGCAGTATTTT.